The clone carrying this TCR beta chain was counted between two and nine times. Its target is not known. There are 16 residues in the CDR3. With 3 bases removed from V and 4 bases from J, the gap between germline ends came to 18 bases. Germline lookup yields CDR1 LNHNV and CDR2 YYDKDF (reference sequence). A TCRbeta library incorporating unique molecular identifiers was prepared. Using its own MiXCR run on the PCR reads, TCRdb lists one record per CDR3 protein. The sample consists of about a million distinct CDR3 sequences, roughly 31% of them appearing once. This record belongs to a study of T-cell reconstitution after alpha-beta-depleted transplantation in children. Notes on the study in general: T-cell counts and diversity at one year post-transplant came mainly from newly produced T cells.

The source was PBMCs, mostly from graft donor cells, collected 360 days after TCRalphabeta/CD19-depleted stem cell transplant. The receptor comes from a boy under two years old who had a stem cell transplant for SCID, so the T cells may come from the graft donor. The chain uses TRBV15 and TRBJ2-5, with D perhaps TRBD2 (6 bases). The chain's CDR3 is CATSSMQIAEGETQYF. The CDR3 DNA reads TGTGCCACCAGCAGTATGCAAATAGCGGAGGGAGAGACCCAGTACTTC.